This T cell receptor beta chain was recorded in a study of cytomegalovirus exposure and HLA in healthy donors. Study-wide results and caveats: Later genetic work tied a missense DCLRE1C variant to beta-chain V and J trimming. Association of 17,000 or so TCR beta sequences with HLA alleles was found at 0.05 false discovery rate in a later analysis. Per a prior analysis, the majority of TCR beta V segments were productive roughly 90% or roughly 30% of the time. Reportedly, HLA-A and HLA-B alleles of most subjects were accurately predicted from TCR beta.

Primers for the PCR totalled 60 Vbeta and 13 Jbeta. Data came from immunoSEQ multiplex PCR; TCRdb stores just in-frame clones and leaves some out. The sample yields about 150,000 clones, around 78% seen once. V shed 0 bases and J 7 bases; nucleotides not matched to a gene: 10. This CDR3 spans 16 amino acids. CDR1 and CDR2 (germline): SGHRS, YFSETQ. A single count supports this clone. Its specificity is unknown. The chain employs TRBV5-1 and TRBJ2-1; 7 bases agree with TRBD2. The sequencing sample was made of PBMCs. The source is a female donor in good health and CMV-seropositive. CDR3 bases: TGCGCCAGCAGCTTGGTATCCGGGACTACCATTAATGAGCAGTTCTTC. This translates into CASSLVSGTTINEQFF.